This TCR beta chain comes out of a study of blood T cell repertoires in COVID-19. Across the whole study: Italy, Spain and the United States were the sources of the convalescent and acute COVID-19 samples.

Those who participated ranged in age from 18 to 89 years and resided in about two dozen US areas. The CDR3 totals 12 residues. CDR1 and CDR2 (germline): MNHEY, SMNVEV (reference sequence). Trimming took off 3 bases at V and 9 bases at J, with 9 bases between the two ends. Using immunoSEQ multiplex PCR, the repertoire was profiled, and TCRdb retains in-frame clones only, with some absent. The sample carries 250,000 or so clones, about four fifths recorded once. The sample was PBMCs or T cells enriched from blood (not recorded which). This clonotype was sampled from a man aged 50-60 years who had recovered from COVID-19. This chain uses TRBV27 with TRBJ2-1; D gene unclear. The CDR3 sequence: CASSFTPTEQFF. Written as DNA, the CDR3 is TGTGCCAGCAGTTTCACGCCTACTGAGCAGTTCTTC.